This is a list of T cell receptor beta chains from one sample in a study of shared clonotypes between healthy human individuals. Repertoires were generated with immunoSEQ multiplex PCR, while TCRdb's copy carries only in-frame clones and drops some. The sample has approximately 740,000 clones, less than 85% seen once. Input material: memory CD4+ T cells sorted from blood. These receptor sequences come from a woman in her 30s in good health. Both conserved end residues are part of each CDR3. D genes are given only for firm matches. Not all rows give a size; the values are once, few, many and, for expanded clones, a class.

CDR3aa: CATSRGSGTGDYEQYF; CDR3nt: TGTGCCACCAGCAGAGGCTCCGGGACAGGAGACTACGAGCAGTACTTC; j_gene: TRBJ2-7; v_gene: TRBV15; abundance: .; d_gene: TRBD1
CDR3aa: CASSQDLQGSNSPLHF; CDR3nt: TGTGCCAGCAGCCAAGATTTGCAGGGGAGTAATTCACCCCTCCACTTT; j_gene: TRBJ1-6; v_gene: TRBV4-2; abundance: .; d_gene: .
CDR3aa: CASSGSELIEQFF; CDR3nt: TGTGCCAGCAGTGGTTCAGAACTCATTGAGCAGTTCTTC; j_gene: TRBJ2-1; v_gene: TRBV2; abundance: once; d_gene: .
CDR3aa: CAYSQGISGYTF; CDR3nt: TGTGCCTACTCGCAGGGGATTTCTGGCTACACCTTC; j_gene: TRBJ1-2; v_gene: TRBV28; abundance: few; d_gene: .
CDR3aa: CASSFASGGIYNEQFF; CDR3nt: TGTGCCAGCAGCTTCGCTAGCGGGGGGATTTACAATGAGCAGTTCTTC; j_gene: TRBJ2-1; v_gene: TRBV7-2; abundance: .; d_gene: TRBD2
CDR3aa: CSVGQVFGTDTQYF; CDR3nt: TGCAGCGTAGGACAGGTCTTCGGCACAGATACGCAGTATTTT; j_gene: TRBJ2-3; v_gene: TRBV29-1; abundance: few; d_gene: TRBD1
CDR3aa: CAISESNPSGANVLTF; CDR3nt: TGTGCCATCAGTGAGTCGAATCCTTCTGGGGCCAACGTCCTGACTTTC; j_gene: TRBJ2-6; v_gene: TRBV10-3; abundance: .; d_gene: .
CDR3aa: CASIEGSSYEQYF; CDR3nt: TGTGCCAGCATAGAGGGGAGCTCCTACGAGCAGTACTTC; j_gene: TRBJ2-7; v_gene: TRBV28; abundance: .; d_gene: .
CDR3aa: CASSPRTSGRGDTQYF; CDR3nt: TGTGCCAGCAGCCCCAGGACTAGCGGGAGAGGAGATACGCAGTATTTT; j_gene: TRBJ2-3; v_gene: TRBV11-2; abundance: .; d_gene: TRBD2
CDR3aa: CASSRDVATEAFF; CDR3nt: TGTGCCAGCAGCCGGGATGTTGCAACTGAAGCTTTCTTT; j_gene: TRBJ1-1; v_gene: TRBV7-6; abundance: many; d_gene: .
CDR3aa: CASQSGTINNEQFF; CDR3nt: TGTGCCAGCCAATCCGGGACTATAAACAATGAGCAGTTCTTC; j_gene: TRBJ2-1; v_gene: TRBV19; abundance: .; d_gene: TRBD2
CDR3aa: CASSGEGDREKRSSYEQYF; CDR3nt: TGTGCCAGCAGCGGGGAGGGGGACAGGGAGAAGCGGAGCTCCTACGAGCAGTACTTC; j_gene: TRBJ2-7; v_gene: TRBV7-7; abundance: .; d_gene: TRBD1
CDR3aa: CASSLVWGHNEKLFF; CDR3nt: TGTGCCAGCAGCTTAGTTTGGGGACACAATGAAAAACTGTTTTTT; j_gene: TRBJ1-4; v_gene: TRBV7-8; abundance: few; d_gene: .
CDR3aa: CASSVKQTSNQPQHF; CDR3nt: TGTGCCAGCAGCGTAAAGCAGACCTCAAATCAGCCCCAGCATTTT; j_gene: TRBJ1-5; v_gene: TRBV9; abundance: many; d_gene: .
CDR3aa: CASREDSYSGYTF; CDR3nt: TGTGCCAGTAGGGAAGACTCGTACTCTGGCTACACCTTC; j_gene: TRBJ1-2; v_gene: TRBV19; abundance: many; d_gene: .
CDR3aa: CASSYAPGANTEAFF; CDR3nt: TGTGCCAGCAGTTACGCGCCAGGGGCGAACACTGAAGCTTTCTTT; j_gene: TRBJ1-1; v_gene: TRBV6-5; abundance: .; d_gene: .
CDR3aa: CASSSGTSGLGSVQYF; CDR3nt: TGTGCCAGCAGCTCCGGGACTAGCGGGTTGGGGTCTGTGCAGTATTTT; j_gene: TRBJ2-3; v_gene: TRBV7-9; abundance: .; d_gene: TRBD2
CDR3aa: CASSPGVGNGEQFF; CDR3nt: TGTGCCAGCAGCCCAGGGGTCGGTAATGGTGAGCAGTTCTTC; j_gene: TRBJ2-1; v_gene: TRBV7-9; abundance: .; d_gene: .
CDR3aa: CASRGQLDYGYTF; CDR3nt: TGTGCCAGCAGGGGACAACTAGATTATGGCTACACCTTC; j_gene: TRBJ1-2; v_gene: TRBV6-6; abundance: few; d_gene: .
CDR3aa: CASSRGIDTEAFF; CDR3nt: TGTGCCAGCTCCAGGGGGATAGACACTGAAGCTTTCTTT; j_gene: TRBJ1-1; v_gene: TRBV18; abundance: .; d_gene: TRBD1
CDR3aa: CASSSLAPDTQYF; CDR3nt: TGTGCCAGCAGCTCCCTGGCACCCGATACGCAGTATTTT; j_gene: TRBJ2-3; v_gene: TRBV7-2; abundance: .; d_gene: .
CDR3aa: CSAHHLSGYTF; CDR3nt: TGCAGTGCCCACCATCTCTCTGGCTACACCTTC; j_gene: TRBJ1-2; v_gene: TRBV20-1; abundance: few; d_gene: .
CDR3aa: CASSLDLNSGANVLTF; CDR3nt: TGCGCCAGCAGCTTGGATTTGAACTCAGGGGCCAACGTCCTGACTTTC; j_gene: TRBJ2-6; v_gene: TRBV5-1; abundance: .; d_gene: .
CDR3aa: CASSLGGNANYGYTF; CDR3nt: TGTGCCAGCAGTTTAGGGGGGAATGCTAACTATGGCTACACCTTC; j_gene: TRBJ1-2; v_gene: TRBV28; abundance: few; d_gene: .
CDR3aa: CASSVASGRTSQYF; CDR3nt: TGTGCCAGCAGCGTAGCTAGCGGGAGAACGTCCCAGTACTTC; j_gene: TRBJ2-5; v_gene: TRBV9; abundance: .; d_gene: TRBD2